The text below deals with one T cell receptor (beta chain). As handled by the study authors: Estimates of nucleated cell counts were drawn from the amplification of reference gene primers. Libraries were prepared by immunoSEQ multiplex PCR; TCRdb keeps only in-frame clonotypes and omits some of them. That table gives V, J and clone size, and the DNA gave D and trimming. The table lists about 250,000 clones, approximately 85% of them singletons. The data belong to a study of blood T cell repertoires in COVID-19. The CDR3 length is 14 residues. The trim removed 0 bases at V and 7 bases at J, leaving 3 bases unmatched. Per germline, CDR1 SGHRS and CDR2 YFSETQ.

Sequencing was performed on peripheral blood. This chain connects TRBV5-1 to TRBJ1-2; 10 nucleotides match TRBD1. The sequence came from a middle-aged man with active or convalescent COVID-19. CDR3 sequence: CASSLDDRGLGYTF. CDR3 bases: TGCGCCAGCAGCTTGGATGACAGGGGGCTTGGCTACACCTTC.